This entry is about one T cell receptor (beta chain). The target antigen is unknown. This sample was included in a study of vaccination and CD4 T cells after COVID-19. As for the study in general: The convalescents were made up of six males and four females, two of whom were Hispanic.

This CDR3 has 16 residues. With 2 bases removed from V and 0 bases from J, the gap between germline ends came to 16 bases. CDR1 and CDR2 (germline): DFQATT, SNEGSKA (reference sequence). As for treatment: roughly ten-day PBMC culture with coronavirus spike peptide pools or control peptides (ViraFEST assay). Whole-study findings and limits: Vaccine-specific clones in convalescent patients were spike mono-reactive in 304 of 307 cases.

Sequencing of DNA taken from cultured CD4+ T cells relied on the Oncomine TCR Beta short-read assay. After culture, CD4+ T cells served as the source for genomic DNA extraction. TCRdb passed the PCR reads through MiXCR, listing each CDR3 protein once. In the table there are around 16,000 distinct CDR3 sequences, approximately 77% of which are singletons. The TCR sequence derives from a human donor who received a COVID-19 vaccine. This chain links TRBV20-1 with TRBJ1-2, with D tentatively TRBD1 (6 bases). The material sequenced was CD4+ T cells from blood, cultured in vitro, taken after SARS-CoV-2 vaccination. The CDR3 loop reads CSARTIQGWTNYGYTF. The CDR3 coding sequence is TGCAGTGCTAGAACAATACAGGGTTGGACTAACTATGGCTACACCTTC.